The clone carrying this TCR beta chain was seen many times. What it binds is unknown. MiXCR, applied by TCRdb to the 5' RACE reads, yields one record per CDR3 protein. Here the sample spans some 500,000 distinct CDR3 sequences, nearly 10% being singletons. The entry originates in a study of identical twins. The study's findings and limits: These conclusions were based on statistical analysis (cross-sectional, not following the same donors). For zero-insertion analyses, partial confounding could come from invariant MAIT and iNKT cells.

Trimming removed 2 bases from V and 4 bases from J; junction bases left unmatched: 9. This CDR3 region has 15 residues. Germline loops: CDR1 DFQATT, CDR2 SNEGSKA (reference sequence). These data also formed part of another study, on yellow fever vaccine responses in identical twins.

This TCR was recovered from a woman younger than 35 in good health. Sequenced sample: PBMCs. The V gene is TRBV20-1, the J gene TRBJ2-3; 7 bases map to TRBD1. CDR3 bases: TGCAGTGCTAGACCCGTCGACAGGGCTCCAGATACGCAGTATTTT. Its translation is CSARPVDRAPDTQYF.